This is a list of T cell receptor beta chains from one sample in a study of T cells in Graves' hyperthyroidism and ophthalmopathy. One entry per CDR3 protein, called by TCRdb with MiXCR from the multiplex PCR reads. The sample shows approximately 400,000 distinct CDR3 sequences, roughly 13% of them seen only once. What was sequenced was blood. Source of these receptors: a woman aged 55-70 years with Graves' hyperthyroidism. Both conserved end residues are part of each CDR3. For some rows the clone size is stated as once, few or many, or as a class when expanded; others skip it.

CDR3aa: CASSQGLVYIPYF
v_gene: TRBV7-9
abundance: few
j_gene: TRBJ2-5

CDR3aa: CASSLGTGAGRKETQYF
v_gene: TRBV5-4
abundance: NA
j_gene: TRBJ2-5

CDR3aa: CAWSVDRGGYTF
v_gene: TRBV30
abundance: many
j_gene: TRBJ1-2

CDR3aa: CAWSVRSTDTQYF
v_gene: TRBV30
abundance: many
j_gene: TRBJ2-3

CDR3aa: CASRSGARNSPLHF
v_gene: TRBV6-1
abundance: many
j_gene: TRBJ1-6

CDR3aa: CASRRASGSYTGELFF
v_gene: TRBV27
abundance: many
j_gene: TRBJ2-2

CDR3aa: CASSPFDSLGGYTF
v_gene: TRBV11-3
abundance: NA
j_gene: TRBJ1-2

CDR3aa: CASTRGGLVWNEQFF
v_gene: TRBV7-9
abundance: NA
j_gene: TRBJ2-1

CDR3aa: CASSLGSTGGGETQYF
v_gene: TRBV5-1
abundance: few
j_gene: TRBJ2-5

CDR3aa: CATSDLNVNYGYTF
v_gene: TRBV24-1
abundance: many
j_gene: TRBJ1-2

CDR3aa: CASSRTGDNEQFF
v_gene: TRBV5-4
abundance: few
j_gene: TRBJ2-1

CDR3aa: CSARALGTSGSLDEQYF
v_gene: TRBV20-1
abundance: many
j_gene: TRBJ2-7

CDR3aa: CASQPDIGTDNQPQHF
v_gene: TRBV28
abundance: NA
j_gene: TRBJ1-5

CDR3aa: CSARGGGDIQYF
v_gene: TRBV20-1
abundance: many
j_gene: TRBJ2-4

CDR3aa: CASSLRDAGYNEQFF
v_gene: TRBV27
abundance: NA
j_gene: TRBJ2-1

CDR3aa: CATSRDRAGGFETQYF
v_gene: TRBV15
abundance: few
j_gene: TRBJ2-5

CDR3aa: CASSRDLGTGSDTQYF
v_gene: TRBV11-2
abundance: few
j_gene: TRBJ2-3

CDR3aa: CASSLVVRWGYYEQYF
v_gene: TRBV5-8
abundance: many
j_gene: TRBJ2-7

CDR3aa: CASSRAWGASSYEQYF
v_gene: TRBV11-2
abundance: many
j_gene: TRBJ2-7

CDR3aa: CASSFLRGQETQYF
v_gene: TRBV7-9
abundance: many
j_gene: TRBJ2-5

CDR3aa: CASSTPGLDQETQYF
v_gene: TRBV19
abundance: NA
j_gene: TRBJ2-5

CDR3aa: CASSLSQNEQFF
v_gene: TRBV7-3
abundance: NA
j_gene: TRBJ2-1

CDR3aa: CASSLLTSGIGGRAQYF
v_gene: TRBV28
abundance: many
j_gene: TRBJ2-5

CDR3aa: CASSDSYSWQYF
v_gene: TRBV7-9
abundance: NA
j_gene: TRBJ2-7

CDR3aa: CASSPSLTGGYEQYF
v_gene: TRBV28
abundance: NA
j_gene: TRBJ2-7

CDR3aa: CSIRPGPDTGELFF
v_gene: TRBV29-1
abundance: many
j_gene: TRBJ2-2

CDR3aa: CASSQAGTSHEQYF
v_gene: TRBV3-1
abundance: many
j_gene: TRBJ2-7

CDR3aa: CASTALQETQYF
v_gene: TRBV2
abundance: many
j_gene: TRBJ2-5

CDR3aa: CASSQDRGQFQETQYF
v_gene: TRBV7-3
abundance: NA
j_gene: TRBJ2-5

CDR3aa: CATSESWGTEAFF
v_gene: TRBV24-1
abundance: NA
j_gene: TRBJ1-1

CDR3aa: CASSLAGGASNEQFF
v_gene: TRBV27
abundance: many
j_gene: TRBJ2-1

CDR3aa: CASSLWSQPSTEAFF
v_gene: TRBV9
abundance: NA
j_gene: TRBJ1-1

CDR3aa: CASRAGTSGSPLPLSSYNEQFF
v_gene: TRBV2
abundance: many
j_gene: TRBJ2-1

CDR3aa: CASSYSSGSNQPQHF
v_gene: TRBV6-5
abundance: many
j_gene: TRBJ1-5

CDR3aa: CASSETPRDSFEQYF
v_gene: TRBV10-2
abundance: NA
j_gene: TRBJ2-7

CDR3aa: CASSPYRLAGREQFF
v_gene: TRBV3-1
abundance: NA
j_gene: TRBJ2-1

CDR3aa: CASSQGGSNNEQFF
v_gene: TRBV25-1
abundance: few
j_gene: TRBJ2-1

CDR3aa: CASTESGGSYEQYF
v_gene: TRBV6-1
abundance: many
j_gene: TRBJ2-7

CDR3aa: CASGLYEQYF
v_gene: TRBV2
abundance: many
j_gene: TRBJ2-7

CDR3aa: CASSPQGAGTIQYF
v_gene: TRBV7-2
abundance: many
j_gene: TRBJ2-4

CDR3aa: CASSYARGLDTQYF
v_gene: TRBV6-2/TRBV6-3
abundance: many
j_gene: TRBJ2-3

CDR3aa: CASSSRQGRIGELFF
v_gene: TRBV28
abundance: many
j_gene: TRBJ2-2

CDR3aa: CASSLGTSGDNEQFF
v_gene: TRBV7-2
abundance: many
j_gene: TRBJ2-1

CDR3aa: CASSIIYSSYNEQFF
v_gene: TRBV19
abundance: few
j_gene: TRBJ2-1

CDR3aa: CATSSGRGFYGYTF
v_gene: TRBV15
abundance: NA
j_gene: TRBJ1-2

CDR3aa: CASSRYPTSGYSNEQFF
v_gene: TRBV11-3
abundance: many
j_gene: TRBJ2-1

CDR3aa: CSAPRLGVTDTQYF
v_gene: TRBV20-1
abundance: many
j_gene: TRBJ2-3

CDR3aa: CAIRPQGAYSYEQYF
v_gene: TRBV10-3
abundance: few
j_gene: TRBJ2-7

CDR3aa: CASSQSGADREFF
v_gene: TRBV3-1
abundance: many
j_gene: TRBJ2-1

CDR3aa: CASSLQKTSGNTGELFF
v_gene: TRBV11-2
abundance: NA
j_gene: TRBJ2-2

CDR3aa: CSIGQGFQETQYF
v_gene: TRBV29-1
abundance: many
j_gene: TRBJ2-5

CDR3aa: CASSPSTGSNVLTF
v_gene: TRBV18
abundance: many
j_gene: TRBJ2-6

CDR3aa: CAWSFGRTGGADTQYF
v_gene: TRBV30
abundance: many
j_gene: TRBJ2-3

CDR3aa: CASTTPGANTDTQYF
v_gene: TRBV6-2/TRBV6-3
abundance: many
j_gene: TRBJ2-3

CDR3aa: CASTLGVGTLEKLFF
v_gene: TRBV7-9
abundance: many
j_gene: TRBJ1-4